Listed here are 20 T cell receptor beta chains from one sample, sequenced in a study of quantifying T cell responses using KT2 cells (dated by TCRdb to about 2017). For the study in its entirety: RNA was DNase-treated and reverse transcribed with TCR alpha and beta constant-region primers, mostly using SuperScript III.

Receptors were amplified or captured by UMI-ligation and nested PCR. The data were produced on an Illumina MiSeq. T4 RNA ligase 1 was used to ligate a single-stranded oligonucleotide containing the Illumina SP2 sequence and a UMI to the 3' end of the cDNA. PCR1 used around 4 cycles (98 degrees C 15 s, 69 degrees C 30 s, 72 degrees C 40 s), and the beta primer was an equimolar mix of RC1.1 and RC1.2 that covered TRBC1 and TRBC2. TCRdb reran the public reads through fastp at Q25 and MiXCR, keeping productive beta chains. One record per CDR3 amino acid sequence lists the most common genes and DNA. The table for this sample lists fewer than 50,000 distinct CDR3 sequences; more than 15% of them were counted only once. The ten largest make up approximately 40% of the sample. Sequenced material: PBMCs spiked with cells of the T cell clone KT2. The receptors come from a human donor.

The chain is built from TRBV20-1 and TRBJ1-1; no firm D call. The ends were cut back, 5 bases at V and 0 bases at J, with 16 bases in the middle. Per germline, CDR1 DFQATT and CDR2 SNEGSKA (reference sequence). The CDR3 has 15 amino acids. CDR3 DNA sequence: TGCAGTGCTCCACACCTCAGGATCATGAACACTGAAGCTTTCTTT. The encoded protein is CSAPHLRIMNTEAFF.

This sequence joins TRBV7-3 and TRBJ2-1, with TRBD1 as a possible D gene (6 bases). CDR1 is SGHTA, CDR2 FQGTGA, per germline. This CDR3 contains 13 residues. Trimming removed 2 bases at V and 6 bases at J, with 8 bases between. CDR3 sequence: CASSLAGANEQFF. CDR3 DNA: TGTGCCAGCAGCTTAGCAGGGGCCAATGAGCAGTTCTTC. The whole variable domain, filled in from reference TRBV7-3 and TRBJ2-1, reads GAGVSQTPSNKVTEKGKYVELRCDPISGHTALYWYRQSLGQGPEFLIYFQGTGAADDSGLPNDRFFAVRPEGSVSTLKIQRTERGDSAVYLCASSLAGANEQFFGPGTRLTVL.

This clonotype was seen a handful of times. J is TRBJ1-5 and V is TRBV28, with D perhaps matching TRBD1 (5 bases). This CDR3 has 16 residues. V lost 6 bases, J lost 4 bases, and 19 bases lay in between. Germline assignment: CDR1 MDHEN and CDR2 SYDVKM. The CDR3 DNA follows: TGTGCCAGCAGATCCCCCCCGGGGGGGGTAAATCAGCCCCAGCATTTT. It yields the protein CASRSPPGGVNQPQHF.

This clonotype was found a few times. The CDR3 DNA reads TGCGCCAGCAGCTTGAGTAGCGGGGGTGCGGATGAGCAGTTCTTC. Encoded protein: CASSLSSGGADEQFF. The V call is TRBV5-1, the J call TRBJ2-1; TRBD2 matches at 9 bases. The germline gives CDR1 SGHRS, CDR2 YFSETQ. Unmatched junction bases numbered 7, after V lost 1 base and J lost 8 bases. The CDR3 runs 15 residues.

The rearrangement joins TRBV6-1 to TRBJ1-5; D may be TRBD1 (6 bases). The CDR3 length is 15 residues. In germline, CDR1 is MNHNS, CDR2 SASEGT. The germline V and J ends were trimmed by 5 bases and 1 base, with 12 bases remaining between them. CDR3 sequence: CASSITDSSNQPQHF. In nucleotides, the CDR3 is TGTGCCAGCAGTATCACGGACAGCAGCAATCAGCCCCAGCATTTT.

This clonotype was seen only a few times. The chain uses TRBV6-5 and TRBJ2-3; 10 bases are a match to TRBD2. The CDR3 has 15 amino acids. Germline V gene data show CDR1 as MNHEY and CDR2 as SVGAGI. V shed 6 bases, J shed 2 bases, and the junction held 5 bases outside the gene matches. CDR3 residues: CASRLSGRATDTQYF. CDR3 nucleotides: TGTGCCAGCAGACTCAGCGGGAGGGCCACAGATACGCAGTATTTT.

This rearrangement joins TRBV11-2 to TRBJ2-1; 10 positions match TRBD1. Germline assignment: CDR1 SGHAT and CDR2 FQNNGV. Germline trimming cut 5 bases from V and 5 bases from J; bases unmatched to any gene: 9. CDR3 size: 16 residues. CDR3 sequence: CASSTYDRGPNNEQFF. The CDR3 DNA reads as TGTGCCAGCAGCACCTATGACAGGGGGCCTAACAATGAGCAGTTCTTC.

This chain uses TRBV10-2 with TRBJ2-1, with 14 bases that match TRBD2. Per germline, CDR1 WSHSY and CDR2 SAAADI. Unmatched junction bases numbered 16, after V lost 3 bases and J lost 9 bases. The CDR3 consists of 19 residues. DNA for the CDR3: TGCGCCAGCAGTGACGGGACTAGCGGGAGCCCCCGGACCCCTGGTGAGCAGTTCTTC. This codes for CASSDGTSGSPRTPGEQFF.

CDR3 sequence reads: CASSEGQVNQPQHF. The CDR3 nucleotides are TGTGCCAGCAGTGAAGGACAGGTAAATCAGCCCCAGCATTTT. The chain links TRBV6-6 to TRBJ1-5; 7 positions agree with TRBD1. CDR1 and CDR2 (germline): MNHNY, SVGAGI (reference sequence). Losses at the gene ends were 5 bases for V and 4 bases for J; bases not matched to a gene: 5. The CDR3 consists of 14 residues.

V gene TRBV6-5 combines with J gene TRBJ2-6; 7 bases map to TRBD1. Per germline, CDR1 MNHEY and CDR2 SVGAGI. This CDR3 spans 16 amino acids. The V and J ends lost 6 bases and 0 bases, in that order; junction bases with no gene match: 5. The CDR3 nucleotides are TGTGCCAGCAGGCGGACAGGCCACTCTGGGGCCAACGTCCTGACTTTC. Translated, it gives CASRRTGHSGANVLTF.

The CDR3 sequence: CASSPRGAGELFF. CDR3 nucleotides: TGTGCCAGCAGCCCCAGGGGAGCCGGGGAGCTGTTTTTT. This sequence joins TRBV13 and TRBJ2-2, with a possible D match to TRBD1 (6 bases). The CDR3 extends over 13 amino acids. Germline V gene sequence: CDR1 PRHDT, CDR2 FYEKMQ (reference sequence). V gave up 5 bases and J gave up 6 bases, with 10 bases separating them.

The genes are TRBV25-1 and TRBJ1-1; D is uncertain. Germline loops: CDR1 MGHDK, CDR2 SYGVNS. Trimming cost V 1 base and J 2 bases, with 8 bases left between them. The CDR3 sequence is 14 residues long. Here the CDR3 reads CASSESGKNTEAFF. The CDR3 DNA sequence: TGTGCCAGCAGTGAATCTGGGAAAAACACTGAAGCTTTCTTT.

The sample holds many counts of this clonotype. The chain recombines TRBV5-6 with TRBJ2-3; TRBD2 is a possible D gene (6 bases). With 0 bases removed from V and 1 base from J, the gap between germline ends came to 9 bases. The CDR3 spans 15 residues. CDR1 and CDR2 (germline): SGHDT, YYEEEE. The CDR3: CASSLGAGRTDTQYF. CDR3 DNA: TGTGCCAGCAGCTTGGGAGCGGGCCGCACAGATACGCAGTATTTT.

This clonotype was found a few times. The DNA of the CDR3 is TGCAGCGTCGATACAGGGTCGCCGGGCTACGAGCAGTACTTC. Protein: CSVDTGSPGYEQYF. The V and J genes are TRBV29-1 and TRBJ2-7; D might be TRBD1 (6 bases). The CDR3 runs 14 residues. Trimming removed 6 bases from V and 3 bases from J, with 18 bases in between. From germline, CDR1 is SQVTM and CDR2 ANQGSEA.

J is TRBJ2-3 and V is TRBV12-3 or TRBV12-4; D might be TRBD1 or TRBD2, each matching 5 bases. CDR3 length equals 12 residues. Trimming left V 6 bases short and J 8 bases short, with 12 bases between. The CDR3 reads CASSPGPGTQYF. The CDR3 nucleotides are TGTGCCAGCAGCCCGGGACCAGGTACGCAGTATTTT.

The chain has TRBV12-3 or TRBV12-4 and TRBJ2-1, with no clear D. The CDR3 covers 13 residues. The V gene lost 1 base and the J gene lost 2 bases, with 3 bases spanning the gap. CDR3 amino acids: CASSLGAYNEQFF. The CDR3 DNA follows: TGTGCCAGCAGTTTAGGGGCCTACAATGAGCAGTTCTTC.

This clonotype occurred many times. J is TRBJ2-2 and V is TRBV5-1; no clear D. This CDR3 is 16 amino acids long. From germline, CDR1 is SGHRS and CDR2 YFSETQ. V dropped 0 bases and J dropped 0 bases, with 9 bases sitting between them. CDR3 protein: CASSLESVSNTGELFF. The CDR3 DNA follows: TGCGCCAGCAGCTTGGAGTCCGTGTCGAACACCGGGGAGCTGTTTTTT.

This chain links TRBV18 with TRBJ2-3; D assignment may be TRBD1 or TRBD2 (5 bases each). V lost 4 bases and J lost 0, with 8 bases in between. CDR3 size: 14 residues. Per germline, CDR1 KGHSH and CDR2 LQKENI. The CDR3 reads CASSHRDSTDTQYF. In nucleotides, the CDR3 is TGTGCCAGCTCACACCGGGACAGCACAGATACGCAGTATTTT.

This clonotype was detected ten times or more. The V and J genes are TRBV6-5 and TRBJ2-7; TRBD1 is a possible D gene (6 bases). From germline, CDR1 is MNHEY and CDR2 SVGAGI. This CDR3 region has 13 residues. With 6 bases removed from V and 6 bases from J, the gap between germline ends came to 15 bases. In nucleotides, the CDR3 is TGTGCCAGCAGCTTCCAGGGGTCCGGCGAGCAGTACTTC. Translated, it gives CASSFQGSGEQYF.

This clonotype showed up just a few times. V and J are TRBV20-1 and TRBJ2-7, with TRBD2 matching 10 bases. This CDR3 is 13 amino acids long. Trimming took 3 bases from V and 5 from J; bases not matched to a gene: 4. The germline gives CDR1 DFQATT, CDR2 SNEGSKA (reference sequence). As DNA, the CDR3 is TGCAGTGCTAGGTGGACTAGCGGAAACGAGCAGTACTTC. Amino acid sequence: CSARWTSGNEQYF.